Listed below are T cell receptor beta chains from one sample, sequenced in a study of early T cells in non-severe SARS-CoV-2 infection. TCRdb recomputed calls from the 5' RACE reads with MiXCR, one row per CDR3 protein. This sample has around 40,000 distinct CDR3 sequences, with approximately 10% found just once. Sequenced: whole blood. The receptors here all came from an adult who was a healthcare worker with PCR-confirmed SARS-CoV-2 infection or an uninfected control (not recorded which). Both conserved end residues are part of each CDR3. D genes are given only for firm matches. Size is omitted from some rows. Given values are once, few, many or a class for expanded clones.

J gene: TRBJ1-3
clone size: -
V gene: TRBV29-1
D gene: -
CDR3 DNA: TGCAGCGTTGAAGGGCCTCTAACAGGGCCTGGAAACACCATATATTTT
CDR3 protein: CSVEGPLTGPGNTIYF

J gene: TRBJ1-1
clone size: few
V gene: TRBV29-1
D gene: -
CDR3 DNA: TGCAGCGTTGTCCGGAACACTGAAGCTTTCTTT
CDR3 protein: CSVVRNTEAFF

J gene: TRBJ2-1
clone size: many
V gene: TRBV6-2/TRBV6-3
D gene: TRBD2
CDR3 DNA: TGTGCCAGCAGTTTTCTAGCGGGAGGGCCGTTCAATGAGCAGTTCTTC
CDR3 protein: CASSFLAGGPFNEQFF

J gene: TRBJ2-1
clone size: many
V gene: TRBV7-3
D gene: -
CDR3 DNA: TGTGCCAGCAGCTCCAACCCCGGGCAGCTCTACAATGAGCAGTTCTTC
CDR3 protein: CASSSNPGQLYNEQFF

J gene: TRBJ1-3
clone size: many
V gene: TRBV4-3
D gene: -
CDR3 DNA: TGCGCCAGCAGCCAAGAGTATCGGGGGGCCGGAAACACCATATATTTT
CDR3 protein: CASSQEYRGAGNTIYF

J gene: TRBJ2-7
clone size: few
V gene: TRBV5-1
D gene: -
CDR3 DNA: TGCGCCAGCAGCTCCATGGGGGTATCCTACGAGCAGTACTTC
CDR3 protein: CASSSMGVSYEQYF

J gene: TRBJ2-2
clone size: many
V gene: TRBV19
D gene: -
CDR3 DNA: TGTGCCAGTAGTATCGCGAGGACCGGGGAGCTGTTTTTT
CDR3 protein: CASSIARTGELFF

J gene: TRBJ2-1
clone size: many
V gene: TRBV3-1
D gene: -
CDR3 DNA: TGTGCCAGCAGCCCCCGTCCCGGGACCCAGGGGGGGGAGCAGTTCTTC
CDR3 protein: CASSPRPGTQGGEQFF

J gene: TRBJ2-5
clone size: many
V gene: TRBV20-1
D gene: -
CDR3 DNA: TGCAGTGCTAGAGATATACGAGCGTTGGAGACCCAGTACTTC
CDR3 protein: CSARDIRALETQYF

J gene: TRBJ2-1
clone size: many
V gene: TRBV11-2
D gene: -
CDR3 DNA: TGTGCCAGCAGCGTGGAGGGGGCTGGCGATGAGCAGTTCTTC
CDR3 protein: CASSVEGAGDEQFF

J gene: TRBJ2-3
clone size: -
V gene: TRBV29-1
D gene: TRBD2
CDR3 DNA: TGCAGCGTCGCTCAGACTAGCGGGAGCACAGATACGCAGTATTTT
CDR3 protein: CSVAQTSGSTDTQYF

J gene: TRBJ1-1
clone size: -
V gene: TRBV7-8
D gene: TRBD1
CDR3 DNA: TGTGCCAGCAGCCTACGACAGGGGGTGACTGAAGCTTTCTTT
CDR3 protein: CASSLRQGVTEAFF

J gene: TRBJ2-2
clone size: many
V gene: TRBV6-5
D gene: -
CDR3 DNA: TGTGCCAGCAGTTACCGGGCAGGGGCAGACGGGGAGCTGTTTTTT
CDR3 protein: CASSYRAGADGELFF

J gene: TRBJ2-7
clone size: -
V gene: TRBV5-1
D gene: -
CDR3 DNA: TGCGCCAGCAGCTTGGAACAGGGTGAGAACGAGCAGTACTTC
CDR3 protein: CASSLEQGENEQYF

J gene: TRBJ2-7
clone size: once
V gene: TRBV13
D gene: -
CDR3 DNA: TGTGCCAGCTGCACCCAGAGAGGAGAGCAGTACTTC
CDR3 protein: CASCTQRGEQYF

J gene: TRBJ1-6
clone size: -
V gene: TRBV28
D gene: TRBD1
CDR3 DNA: TGTGCCAGCAGGGAAACCGGGACAGCCTATAATTCACCCCTCCACTTT
CDR3 protein: CASRETGTAYNSPLHF

J gene: TRBJ2-3
clone size: -
V gene: TRBV29-1
D gene: TRBD2
CDR3 DNA: TGCAGCGTTGAAGGACTAGCGGGAGAGGTTGATACGCAGTATTTT
CDR3 protein: CSVEGLAGEVDTQYF

J gene: TRBJ2-2
clone size: -
V gene: TRBV28
D gene: TRBD1
CDR3 DNA: TGTGCCAGCAGTAGACAGGGGTCGAACACCGGGGAGCTGTTTTTT
CDR3 protein: CASSRQGSNTGELFF

J gene: TRBJ2-1
clone size: -
V gene: TRBV29-1
D gene: -
CDR3 DNA: TGCAGCGTTGCGAGTATCCATGAGCAGTTCTTC
CDR3 protein: CSVASIHEQFF

J gene: TRBJ1-2
clone size: many
V gene: TRBV27
D gene: -
CDR3 DNA: TGTGCCAGCATAGACGTGAACTATGGCTACACCTTC
CDR3 protein: CASIDVNYGYTF

J gene: TRBJ1-5
clone size: -
V gene: TRBV28
D gene: TRBD1
CDR3 DNA: TGTGCCAGCAGTTCTCGACAACAGGGGAATCAGCCCCAGCATTTT
CDR3 protein: CASSSRQQGNQPQHF

J gene: TRBJ1-4
clone size: many
V gene: TRBV12-2
D gene: -
CDR3 DNA: TGTGCAAGTCGCACCGGGACAGGGTATGAAAAACTGTTTTTT
CDR3 protein: CASRTGTGYEKLFF

J gene: TRBJ2-2
clone size: -
V gene: TRBV5-1
D gene: -
CDR3 DNA: TGCGGCAGCAGCTTGGACCGGACCGGGGAGCTGTTTTTT
CDR3 protein: CGSSLDRTGELFF

J gene: TRBJ2-2
clone size: -
V gene: TRBV12-3/TRBV12-4
D gene: -
CDR3 DNA: TGTGCCAGTAGACCGGGCACCGGGGAGCTGTTTTTT
CDR3 protein: CASRPGTGELFF

J gene: TRBJ2-2
clone size: -
V gene: TRBV7-3
D gene: TRBD1
CDR3 DNA: TGTGCCAGCAGCCCGTCCCCAGGGGGCACCGGGGAGCTGTTTTTT
CDR3 protein: CASSPSPGGTGELFF